Below, 21 T cell receptor beta chains from the same sample are listed, as sequenced in a study of T cells in Graves' hyperthyroidism and ophthalmopathy. The source material, RNA transcripts, was used to amplify TCR beta CDR3 regions. The HTBI primer set served for first-round RT-PCR of the TCR CDR3. TCRdb used MiXCR to reprocess the multiplex PCR reads, holding one entry per CDR3 protein. Among under 500,000 distinct CDR3 sequences listed, over 11% were seen once. What was sequenced was blood. The receptors come from a man between 50 and 59 years old with Graves' ophthalmopathy.

This clonotype appeared many times. This chain connects TRBV15 to TRBJ2-3; D gene ambiguous. This CDR3 contains 14 residues. Germline CDR1 reads LNHNV; CDR2 reads YYDKDF (reference sequence). The ends were cut back, 1 base at V and 3 bases at J, with 8 bases in the middle. CDR3 bases: TGTGCCACCAGCAGAGGCACAAAGACAGATACGCAGTATTTT. It is translated as CATSRGTKTDTQYF.

This chain links TRBV4-1 with TRBJ1-2; 10 nucleotides line up with TRBD1. The CDR3 contains 15 residues. Germline V lookup: CDR1 MGHRA, CDR2 YSYEKL. After removal of 2 bases from V and 4 bases from J, the junction contained 4 bases not matched to a gene. CDR3 loop: CASSQPTGGGYGYTF. In DNA form, the CDR3 reads TGCGCCAGCAGCCAACCGACAGGGGGCGGCTATGGCTACACCTTC.

This clonotype was counted a few times. V gene TRBV12-3 or TRBV12-4 combines with J gene TRBJ2-2; D is undetermined. This CDR3 is 13 amino acids long. Trimming removed 4 bases at V and 3 bases at J, with 6 bases between. The CDR3 coding sequence is TGTGCCAGCAGTTCCAAATACACCGGGGAGCTGTTTTTT. Its protein product is CASSSKYTGELFF.

The gene calls are TRBV5-1 and TRBJ2-3, with 10 bases matching TRBD1. The CDR3 length is 15 residues. V lost 7 bases and J lost 2; bases outside the gene matches: 7. Germline V gives CDR1 SGHRS, CDR2 YFSETQ. CDR3 residues: CASGPTGGSTDTQYF. CDR3 bases: TGCGCCAGCGGCCCGACAGGGGGCTCCACAGATACGCAGTATTTT.

At least ten counts were recorded for this clonotype. The chain carries TRBV12-3 or TRBV12-4 and TRBJ2-2; D unclear. This CDR3 region has 11 residues. The V and J ends lost 2 bases and 8 bases respectively, with 3 bases between them. The CDR3 region is CASSLRGELFF. CDR3 coding DNA: TGTGCCAGCAGTTTACGAGGGGAGCTGTTTTTT.

This clonotype appeared a few times. The chain is built from TRBV6-1 and TRBJ2-1; 14 bases match TRBD2. J was trimmed by 8 bases and V by 5 bases; bases with no gene match: 14. This CDR3 is built from 18 residues. Germline values: CDR1 MNHNS, CDR2 SASEGT. The CDR3 reads CASSLNPTGTSGSDEQFF. CDR3 DNA sequence: TGTGCCAGCAGTCTCAATCCTACCGGGACTAGCGGGAGCGATGAGCAGTTCTTC.

This clonotype was recorded a few times. The gene calls are TRBV29-1 and TRBJ2-7; D ambiguous. V was clipped by 7 bases and J by 1 base, with 11 bases between them. This CDR3 is built from 12 residues. Germline CDR1 SQVTM, CDR2 ANQGSEA. In DNA form, the CDR3 reads TGCAGCGCTAAGGACGGATCCTACGAGCAGTACTTC. Encoded protein: CSAKDGSYEQYF.

Note on this clonotype: With a much larger clone just one base away, this may be a read error. DNA for the CDR3: TGTGTCAGCAGAGGACAGGGCTATAATTCACCCCTCCACTTT. Translated: CVSRGQGYNSPLHF. J is TRBJ1-6 and V is TRBV12-3 or TRBV12-4, with TRBD1 matching 8 bases. The CDR3 consists of 14 residues.

This clonotype appeared many times. V is TRBV18 and J is TRBJ2-3; D gene unclear. CDR3 length: 12 amino acids. V dropped 3 bases and J dropped 4 bases, with 5 bases sitting between them. Looked up from germline, CDR1 is KGHSH and CDR2 is LQKENI. Here the CDR3 DNA reads TGTGCCAGCTCACCCACCCCAGATACGCAGTATTTT. Translation: CASSPTPDTQYF.

This clonotype was counted at least ten times. This chain joins TRBV28 and TRBJ2-1; 8 bases are shared with TRBD2. The junction had 11 bases not matched to a gene; V was cut back by 5 bases and J by 5 bases. The CDR3 loop spans 16 amino acids. Germline CDR1 is MDHEN and CDR2 is SYDVKM. The CDR3 DNA follows: TGTGCCAGCAGTGGAAGTAGCGGGACCTCTAACAATGAGCAGTTCTTC. This sequence encodes CASSGSSGTSNNEQFF.

The chain combines TRBV12-3 or TRBV12-4 with TRBJ2-3, with D hard to call. Trimming pared 6 bases from V and 2 bases from J, leaving 12 bases between. CDR3 length: 14 residues. The CDR3 reads CASRGFRYTDTQYF. CDR3 DNA sequence: TGTGCCAGCAGGGGGTTTCGGTACACAGATACGCAGTATTTT.

This chain joins TRBV29-1 and TRBJ2-7; the D gene could be TRBD1 or TRBD2 (5 bases each). Germline loops: CDR1 SQVTM, CDR2 ANQGSEA. The V and J ends lost 6 bases and 3 bases respectively, with 15 bases between them. The CDR3 is made up of 13 amino acids. CDR3 DNA sequence: TGCAGCGTACCAACCCGGGACGGCTACGAGCAGTACTTC. Translating gives CSVPTRDGYEQYF.

This clonotype was seen at least ten times. A read error may account for a junction end that differs from germline. The chain links TRBV19 to TRBJ2-2; TRBD2 aligns across 9 bases. The CDR3 loop spans 16 amino acids. The germline CDR1 and CDR2 sequences are LNHDA and SQIVND (reference sequence). The CDR3 region has the DNA TGTGCCAGCGCCGCCCCTTCTAGCGGGAACCCCGGGGAGCTGTTTTTT. Its protein product is CASAAPSSGNPGELFF.

This clonotype was picked up many times. The V gene is TRBV6-1, the J gene TRBJ1-2; D gene uncertain. CDR1 and CDR2 from the germline V gene are MNHNS and SASEGT. Trimming pared 0 bases from V and 6 bases from J, leaving 8 bases between. This CDR3 spans 13 amino acids. CDR3 nucleotide sequence: TGTGCCAGCAGTGAAGCGAGGAGGAATGGCTACACCTTC. It encodes CASSEARRNGYTF.

This clonotype was observed a handful of times. The CDR3 spells CASSPLGLAGQMRTGELFF. DNA of the CDR3: TGTGCCAGCTCACCACTGGGACTAGCGGGCCAGATGCGCACCGGGGAGCTGTTTTTT. The rearrangement links TRBV18 to TRBJ2-2; 12 bases agree with TRBD2. Trimming cost V 1 base and J 4 bases; bases outside gene matches: 10. Germline lookup yields CDR1 KGHSH and CDR2 LQKENI. CDR3 size: 19 residues.

This clonotype was counted many times. The chain is built from TRBV7-9 and TRBJ2-5; 12 bases align to TRBD2. V dropped 5 bases and J dropped 0; count of bases not matched to a gene: 10. Per germline, CDR1 SEHNR and CDR2 FQNEAQ (reference sequence). The CDR3 length is 18 residues. CDR3 loop: CASSIILGLAGNQETQYF. CDR3 bases: TGTGCCAGCAGCATCATCCTCGGACTAGCGGGAAACCAAGAGACCCAGTACTTC.

The sample holds many counts of this clonotype. The chain couples TRBV7-9 to TRBJ1-1; TRBD1 aligns across 10 bases. This CDR3 has 14 amino acids. The J segment lost 4 bases and the V segment lost 6 bases, leaving 5 bases of the junction unmatched. Germline loops: CDR1 SEHNR, CDR2 FQNEAQ (reference sequence). The DNA of the CDR3 is TGTGCCAGCAGAGAAGGACAGGGGGGCACTGAAGCTTTCTTT. Its translation is CASREGQGGTEAFF. The whole variable domain, filled in from reference TRBV7-9 and TRBJ1-1, reads DTGVSQNPRHKITKRGQNVTFRCDPISEHNRLYWYRQTLGQGPEFLTYFQNEAQLEKSRLLSDRFSAERPKGSFSTLEIQRTEQGDSAMYLCASREGQGGTEAFFGQGTRLTVV.

The chain recombines TRBV11-2 with TRBJ1-5; D may be TRBD1 (6 bases). The length of the CDR3 is 15 residues. Per the germline V gene, CDR1 is SGHAT and CDR2 is FQNNGV. The V end lost 5 bases, the J end lost 5 bases, and 16 bases lay between the germline ends. The CDR3 sequence: CASSPYTGIDQPQHF. The CDR3, as DNA: TGTGCCAGCAGCCCCTACACAGGGATCGATCAGCCCCAGCATTTT. The variable domain in full, with the rest retrieved from reference TRBV11-2 and TRBJ1-5, is EAGVAQSPRYKIIEKRQSVAFWCNPISGHATLYWYQQILGQGPKLLIQFQNNGVVDDSQLPKDRFSAERLKGVDSTLKIQPAKLEDSAVYLCASSPYTGIDQPQHFGDGTRLSIL.

The chain combines TRBV7-9 with TRBJ2-5, with D possibly matching TRBD2 (6 bases). V was shortened by 5 bases and J by 5 bases, with 18 bases between the two germline ends. The CDR3 has 15 amino acids. The germline V gene has CDR1 SEHNR and CDR2 FQNEAQ (reference sequence). CDR3 coding DNA: TGTGCCAGCAGCCCCGCGGGGCGGCCCGAGGAGACCCAGTACTTC. This translates into CASSPAGRPEETQYF.

This clonotype was counted many times. The chain combines TRBV7-3 with TRBJ2-7; D is uncertain. The CDR3 consists of 14 residues. The V gene lost 2 bases and the J gene lost 0 bases, with 8 bases spanning the gap. The V gene's germline CDR1 is SGHTA and CDR2 FQGTGA. CDR3 in amino acids: CASSLASSSYEQYF. CDR3 DNA: TGTGCCAGCAGCTTAGCCAGCAGCTCCTACGAGCAGTACTTC.

This clonotype occurred a few times. The chain joins TRBV7-9 to TRBJ2-1, with TRBD2 matching 13 bases. Germline CDR1 is SEHNR and CDR2 is FQNEAQ (reference sequence). The CDR3 extends over 14 amino acids. V trimming: 3 bases; J trimming: 10 bases; junction bases outside the gene matches: 3. The CDR3 protein is CASSLKLAGGEQFF. The CDR3 DNA is TGTGCCAGCAGCTTGAAACTAGCGGGAGGGGAGCAGTTCTTC.